These 16 T cell receptor beta chains were all obtained from the same sample, sequenced in a study of blood T cell repertoires in COVID-19. This table comes from immunoSEQ multiplex PCR, and its TCRdb copy is limited to in-frame clones, with some not included. Of under 100,000 clones in the sample, about nine tenths were seen once. Material for sequencing was peripheral blood. The receptors originated from an older woman with acute or convalescent COVID-19.

CDR3 amino acids: CASGAPKNIQYF. As DNA, the CDR3 is TGTGCCAGTGGAGCCCCCAAAAACATTCAGTACTTC. The chain combines TRBV6-5 with TRBJ2-4; D remains ambiguous. Per germline, CDR1 MNHEY and CDR2 SVGAGI. Trimming removed 9 bases at V and 2 bases at J, with 8 bases between. The CDR3 runs 12 residues.

The table lists this clone with a count of one. The chain links TRBV20-1 to TRBJ2-1, with D hard to call. From germline, CDR1 is DFQATT and CDR2 SNEGSKA (reference sequence). V was trimmed by 3 bases and J by 2 bases, leaving 8 bases between them. The CDR3 extends over 13 amino acids. The DNA for the CDR3 is TGCAGTGCTAGTAGTAGCCCCTACAATGAGCAGTTCTTC. It encodes CSASSSPYNEQFF.

CDR3 in amino acids: CASGSGLSEQFF. Here the CDR3 DNA reads TGTGCTAGTGGTTCCGGACTATCTGAGCAGTTCTTC. The V gene is TRBV12-5, the J gene TRBJ2-1, with D perhaps matching TRBD2 (6 bases). The length of the CDR3 is 12 residues. Trimming stripped 4 bases from V and 9 bases from J, with 10 bases between. CDR1 LGHNT and CDR2 FRNRAP come from the germline V gene. Full variable domain (rest looked up from reference TRBV12-5 and TRBJ2-1): DARVTQTPRHKVTEMGQEVTMRCQPILGHNTVFWYRQTMMQGLELLAYFRNRAPLDDSGMPKDRFSAEMPDATLATLKIQPSEPRDSAVYFCASGSGLSEQFFGPGTRLTVL.

This chain joins TRBV6-5 and TRBJ1-1; D unclear. Germline lookup yields CDR1 MNHEY and CDR2 SVGAGI. Trimming took off 10 bases at V and 11 bases at J, with 23 bases between the two ends. This CDR3 region has 13 residues. In DNA, the CDR3 is TGTGCCACCTTAGCCGGGAACCCAAAGTCGGCTTTCTTT. It encodes CATLAGNPKSAFF.

The chain is built from TRBV6-5 and TRBJ2-1; 8 bases line up with TRBD2. The germline V gene encodes CDR1 MNHEY and CDR2 SVGAGI. The CDR3 runs to 15 residues. With V trimmed by 6 bases and J by 9 bases, 13 bases remained unmatched. CDR3 sequence reads: CASRRVAGPVGEQFF. Here the CDR3 DNA reads TGTGCCAGCAGGAGGGTAGCGGGACCTGTGGGTGAGCAGTTCTTC.

V usage is TRBV19 and J usage is TRBJ2-1; 12 bases match TRBD2. The CDR3 length is 15 residues. CDR1 LNHDA and CDR2 SQIVND come from the germline V gene (reference sequence). The trim removed 5 bases at V and 4 bases at J, leaving 3 bases unmatched. Here the CDR3 reads CASSPTSGRYNEQFF. CDR3 coding DNA: TGTGCCAGTAGTCCTACTAGCGGGAGGTACAATGAGCAGTTCTTC.

The table lists this clone with a few counts. V and J are TRBV28 and TRBJ1-4; TRBD1 is a possible D gene (5 bases). The V gene lost 7 bases and the J gene lost 8 bases, with 17 bases spanning the gap. Germline loops: CDR1 MDHEN, CDR2 SYDVKM. CDR3 size: 14 residues. In DNA, the CDR3 is TGTGCCAGCACCCTGGGGGGTTTCGGGGAAAAACTGTTTTTT. Its translation is CASTLGGFGEKLFF.

J is TRBJ1-3 and V is TRBV5-1; unclear D gene. Germline V gene data show CDR1 as SGHRS and CDR2 as YFSETQ. The germline V and J ends were trimmed by 0 bases and 0 bases, with 13 bases remaining between them. The CDR3 is made up of 17 amino acids. The CDR3 DNA reads TGCGCCAGCAGCTTGGCGGGTCAAATTGGCTCTGGAAACACCATATATTTT. This encodes CASSLAGQIGSGNTIYF.

This clone was counted a few times. The genes are TRBV6-5 and TRBJ2-1; the D gene is possibly TRBD2 (5 bases). Trimming removed 5 bases from V and 9 bases from J, with 11 bases in between. The CDR3 totals 12 residues. Germline V gene sequence: CDR1 MNHEY, CDR2 SVGAGI. The CDR3 loop is CASSPSDFEQFF. CDR3 coding DNA: TGTGCCAGCAGTCCATCGGACTTTGAGCAGTTCTTC.

CDR3 loop: CASSLVGAGEQFF. The CDR3 region has the DNA TGCGCCAGCAGCTTGGTGGGGGCTGGTGAGCAGTTCTTC. This chain links TRBV5-1 with TRBJ2-1; D possibly corresponds to TRBD1 (6 bases). Germline CDR1 SGHRS, CDR2 YFSETQ. The CDR3 loop spans 13 amino acids. Trimming removed 0 bases at V and 9 bases at J, with 10 bases between. The full variable domain, completed using reference TRBV5-1 and TRBJ2-1, is KAGVTQTPRYLIKTRGQQVTLSCSPISGHRSVSWYQQTPGQGLQFLFEYFSETQRNKGNFPGRFSGRQFSNSRSEMNVSTLELGDSALYLCASSLVGAGEQFFGPGTRLTVL.

The chain recombines TRBV30 with TRBJ2-3, with 11 bases lining up with TRBD2. Germline lookup yields CDR1 GTSNPN and CDR2 SVGIG (reference sequence). The V and J ends lost 0 bases and 5 bases, in that order; junction bases with no gene match: 10. This CDR3 is 17 amino acids long. CDR3 DNA: TGTGCCTGGAGTGTTAATAGCGGGAGGGCCTGGGTAGATACGCAGTATTTT. Protein: CAWSVNSGRAWVDTQYF.

The genes are TRBV29-1 and TRBJ2-7; TRBD2 matches 12 bases. The ends lost 8 bases at V and 2 bases at J; junction bases unmatched: 4. CDR1 and CDR2 (germline): SQVTM, ANQGSEA. This CDR3 spans 13 amino acids. DNA of the CDR3: TGCAGCTACGGGACTAGCGGGCCCTACGAGCAGTACTTC. Its protein product is CSYGTSGPYEQYF.

V and J are TRBV27 and TRBJ1-2; unclear D gene. The ends were cut back, 4 bases at V and 3 bases at J, with 9 bases in the middle. CDR3 length equals 13 residues. Germline CDR1 MNHEY, CDR2 SMNVEV (reference sequence). The CDR3 loop is CASSSQVDYGYTF. In nucleotides, the CDR3 is TGTGCCAGCAGTTCCCAGGTCGACTATGGCTACACCTTC.

The V and J genes are TRBV2 and TRBJ1-6; 7 positions agree with TRBD1. Looked up from germline, CDR1 is SNHLY and CDR2 is FYNNEI. The length of the CDR3 is 15 residues. The V segment lost 7 bases and the J segment 6 bases; nucleotides outside the gene matches: 9. This chain's CDR3 is CASNGPGQFNSPLHF. For the CDR3, the DNA is TGTGCCAGCAACGGACCGGGACAGTTTAATTCACCCCTCCACTTT.

The rearrangement joins TRBV29-1 to TRBJ2-7; a weak D match, TRBD2 (6 bases). There are 15 residues in the CDR3. Per germline, CDR1 SQVTM and CDR2 ANQGSEA. V was shortened by 2 bases and J by 5 bases, with 19 bases between the two germline ends. As DNA, the CDR3 is TGCAGCGTTGAACCAATGGCGGGACCGAGACACGAGCAGTACTTC. Protein sequence: CSVEPMAGPRHEQYF.

The chain uses TRBV3-1 (or the pseudogene TRBV3-2) and TRBJ2-5; 9 nucleotides align to TRBD1. Per germline, CDR1 LGHDT and CDR2 YNNKEL (reference sequence). The CDR3 consists of 16 residues. J gave up 4 bases and V 4 bases, and 10 bases lay outside the gene matches. CDR3 DNA: TGTGCCAGCAGCCCTTGGCCCGGGACAGGGTTAGAGACCCAGTACTTC. This translates into CASSPWPGTGLETQYF.